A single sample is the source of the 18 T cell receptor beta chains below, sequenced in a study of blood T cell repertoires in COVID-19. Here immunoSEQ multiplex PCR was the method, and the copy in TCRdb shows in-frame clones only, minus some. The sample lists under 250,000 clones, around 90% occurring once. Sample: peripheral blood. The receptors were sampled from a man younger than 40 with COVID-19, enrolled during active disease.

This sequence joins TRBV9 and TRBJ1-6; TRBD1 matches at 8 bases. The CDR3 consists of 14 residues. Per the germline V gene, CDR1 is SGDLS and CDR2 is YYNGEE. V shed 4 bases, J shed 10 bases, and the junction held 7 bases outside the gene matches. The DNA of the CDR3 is TGTGCCAGCAGCATCGGACAGGGAGGCTCACCCCTCCACTTT. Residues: CASSIGQGGSPLHF.

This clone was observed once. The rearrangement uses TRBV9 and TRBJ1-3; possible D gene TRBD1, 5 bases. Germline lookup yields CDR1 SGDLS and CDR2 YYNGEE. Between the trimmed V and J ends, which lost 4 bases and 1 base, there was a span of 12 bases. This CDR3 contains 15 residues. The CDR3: CASSREQASGNTIYF. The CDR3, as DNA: TGTGCCAGCAGCCGAGAACAGGCGTCTGGAAACACCATATATTTT.

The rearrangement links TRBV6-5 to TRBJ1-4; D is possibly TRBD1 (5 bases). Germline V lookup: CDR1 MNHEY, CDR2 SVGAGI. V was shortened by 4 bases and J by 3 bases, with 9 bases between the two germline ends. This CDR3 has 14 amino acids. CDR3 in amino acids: CASSSRVPNEKLFF. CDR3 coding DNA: TGTGCCAGCAGTTCCAGGGTCCCTAATGAAAAACTGTTTTTT.

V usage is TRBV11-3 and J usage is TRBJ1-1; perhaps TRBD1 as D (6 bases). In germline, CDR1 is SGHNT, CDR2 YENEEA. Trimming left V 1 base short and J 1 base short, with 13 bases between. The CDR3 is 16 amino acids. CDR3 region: CASSLGRGKGNTEAFF. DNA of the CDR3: TGTGCCAGCAGCTTAGGCAGGGGAAAAGGGAACACTGAAGCTTTCTTT.

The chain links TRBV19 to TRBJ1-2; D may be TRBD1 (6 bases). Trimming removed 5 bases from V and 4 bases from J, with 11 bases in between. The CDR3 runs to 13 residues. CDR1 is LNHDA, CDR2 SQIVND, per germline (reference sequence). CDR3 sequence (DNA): TGTGCCAGTAGTGCAGGGGAACCCTATGGCTACACCTTC. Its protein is CASSAGEPYGYTF.

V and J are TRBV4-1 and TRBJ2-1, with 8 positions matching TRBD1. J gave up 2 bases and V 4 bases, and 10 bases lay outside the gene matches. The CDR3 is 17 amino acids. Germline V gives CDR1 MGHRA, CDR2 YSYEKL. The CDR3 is CASSLEDRGGPYNEQFF. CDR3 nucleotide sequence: TGCGCCAGCAGCCTCGAAGACAGGGGTGGACCCTACAATGAGCAGTTCTTC.

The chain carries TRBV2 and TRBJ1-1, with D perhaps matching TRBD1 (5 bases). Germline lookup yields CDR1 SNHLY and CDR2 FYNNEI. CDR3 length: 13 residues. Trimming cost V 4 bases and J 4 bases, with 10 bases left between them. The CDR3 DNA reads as TGTGCCAGCAGTGTTGAAGGGGCCACTGAAGCTTTCTTT. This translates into CASSVEGATEAFF. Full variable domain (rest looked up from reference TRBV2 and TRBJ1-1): EPEVTQTPSHQVTQMGQEVILRCVPISNHLYFYWYRQILGQKVEFLVSFYNNEISEKSEIFDDQFSVERPDGSNFTLKIRSTKLEDSAMYFCASSVEGATEAFFGQGTRLTVV.

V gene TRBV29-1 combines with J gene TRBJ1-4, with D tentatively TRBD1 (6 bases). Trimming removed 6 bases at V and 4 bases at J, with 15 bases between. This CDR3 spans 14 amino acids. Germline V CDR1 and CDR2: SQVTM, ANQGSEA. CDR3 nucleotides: TGCAGCGTCTCATCGGACAGTCTTAATGAAAAACTGTTTTTT. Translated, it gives CSVSSDSLNEKLFF.

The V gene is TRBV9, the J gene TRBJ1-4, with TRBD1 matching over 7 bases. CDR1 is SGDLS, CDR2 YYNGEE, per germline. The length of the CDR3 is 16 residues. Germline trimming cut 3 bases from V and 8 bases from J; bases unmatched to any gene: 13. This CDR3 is CASSAVLQGGLEKLFF. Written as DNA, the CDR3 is TGTGCCAGCAGCGCAGTGCTTCAGGGGGGACTCGAAAAACTGTTTTTT.

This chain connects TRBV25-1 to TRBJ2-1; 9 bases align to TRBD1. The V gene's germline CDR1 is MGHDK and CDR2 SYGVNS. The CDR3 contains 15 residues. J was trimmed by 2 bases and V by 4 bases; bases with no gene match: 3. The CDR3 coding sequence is TGTGCCAGCAGTGGACAGGGGGGAACCTACAATGAGCAGTTCTTC. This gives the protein CASSGQGGTYNEQFF. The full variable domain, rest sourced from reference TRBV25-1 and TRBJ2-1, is EADIYQTPRYLVIGTGKKITLECSQTMGHDKMYWYQQDPGMELHLIHYSYGVNSTEKGDLSSESTVSRIRTEHFPLTLESARPSHTSQYLCASSGQGGTYNEQFFGPGTRLTVL.

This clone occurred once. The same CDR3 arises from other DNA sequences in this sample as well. This CDR3 reads CASSPVGGSGNTIYF. The CDR3, as DNA: TGTGCCAGCAGCCCCGTGGGGGGCTCTGGAAACACCATATATTTT. The chain has TRBV3-1 (or the pseudogene TRBV3-2) and TRBJ1-3, with D possibly TRBD1 on 5 matching bases. CDR3 length equals 15 residues. The V gene's germline CDR1 is LGHDT and CDR2 YNNKEL (reference sequence). Trimming left V 4 bases short and J 0 bases short, with 10 bases between.

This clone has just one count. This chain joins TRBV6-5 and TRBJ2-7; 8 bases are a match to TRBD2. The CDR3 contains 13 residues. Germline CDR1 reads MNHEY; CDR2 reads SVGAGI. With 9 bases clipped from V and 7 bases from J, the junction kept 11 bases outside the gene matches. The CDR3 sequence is CASRPGLAWEQYF. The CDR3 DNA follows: TGTGCCAGTAGACCAGGACTAGCATGGGAGCAGTACTTC.

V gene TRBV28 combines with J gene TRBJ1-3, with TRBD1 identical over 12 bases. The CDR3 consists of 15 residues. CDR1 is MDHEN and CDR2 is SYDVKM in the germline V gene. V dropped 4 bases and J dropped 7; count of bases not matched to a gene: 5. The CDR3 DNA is TGTGCCAGCAGTTCGCCCGGGACAGGGGGCAACACCATATATTTT. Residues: CASSSPGTGGNTIYF.

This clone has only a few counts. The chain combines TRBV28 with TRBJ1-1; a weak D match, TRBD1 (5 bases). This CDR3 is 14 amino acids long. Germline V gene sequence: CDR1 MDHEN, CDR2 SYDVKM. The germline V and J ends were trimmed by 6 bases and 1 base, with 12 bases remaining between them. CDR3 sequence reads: CASSLWQGNTEAFF. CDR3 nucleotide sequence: TGTGCCAGCAGCCTCTGGCAGGGGAACACTGAAGCTTTCTTT.

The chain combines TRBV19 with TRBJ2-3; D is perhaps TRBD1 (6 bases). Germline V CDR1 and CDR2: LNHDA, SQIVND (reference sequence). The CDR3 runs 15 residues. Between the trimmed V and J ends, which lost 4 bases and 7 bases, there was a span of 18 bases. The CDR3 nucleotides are TGTGCCAGTAGTACCGACCCCGGGACACGGTATACGCAGTATTTT. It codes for CASSTDPGTRYTQYF.

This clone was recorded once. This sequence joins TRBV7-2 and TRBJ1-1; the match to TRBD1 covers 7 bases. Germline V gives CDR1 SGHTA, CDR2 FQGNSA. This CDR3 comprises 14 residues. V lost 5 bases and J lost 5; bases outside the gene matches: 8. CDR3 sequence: CASSLETGRTEAFF. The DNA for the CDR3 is TGTGCCAGCAGCCTTGAGACAGGGCGGACTGAAGCTTTCTTT.

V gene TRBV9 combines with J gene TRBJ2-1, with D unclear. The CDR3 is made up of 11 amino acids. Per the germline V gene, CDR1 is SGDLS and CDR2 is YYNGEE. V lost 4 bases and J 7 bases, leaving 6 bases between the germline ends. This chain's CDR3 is CASSSRNEQFF. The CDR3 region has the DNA TGTGCCAGCAGCTCCCGGAATGAGCAGTTCTTC.

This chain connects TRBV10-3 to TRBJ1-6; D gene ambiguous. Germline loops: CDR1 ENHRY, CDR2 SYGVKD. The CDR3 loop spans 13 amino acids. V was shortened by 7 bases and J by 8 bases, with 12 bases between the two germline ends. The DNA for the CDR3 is TGTGCCATCACCGGCAGGTCTGATTCACCCCTCCACTTT. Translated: CAITGRSDSPLHF.